The 24 T cell receptor beta chains in this list originate from one sample, sequenced in a study of T cell changes during pregnancy in multiple sclerosis. Using immunoSEQ multiplex PCR, the repertoire was profiled, and TCRdb retains in-frame clones only, with some absent. The sample consists of 60,000 to 90,000 clones, about 92% of them appearing once. This specimen consisted of peripheral blood, obtained after pregnancy. These receptors were obtained from a female donor in good health, enrolled as a control in a pregnancy study.

CDR3 protein: CASSLGSGQPYEQYF. The CDR3 DNA sequence: TGTGCCAGCAGCTTAGGTTCGGGACAGCCCTACGAGCAGTACTTC. The chain links TRBV7-8 to TRBJ2-7; 7 bases line up with TRBD1. The V gene's germline CDR1 is SGHVS and CDR2 FQNEAQ. V was clipped by 1 base and J by 2 bases; unmatched bases: 5. This CDR3 region has 15 residues. The variable domain in full, completed from reference TRBV7-8 and TRBJ2-7, reads GAGVSQSPRYKVAKRGQDVALRCDPISGHVSLFWYQQALGQGPEFLTYFQNEAQLDKSGLPSDRFFAERPEGSVSTLKIQRTQQEDSAVYLCASSLGSGQPYEQYFGPGTRLTVT.

The gene calls are TRBV7-9 and TRBJ1-1, with D possibly being TRBD1 (5 bases). Germline CDR1 reads SEHNR; CDR2 reads FQNEAQ (reference sequence). This CDR3 comprises 13 residues. The V and J ends lost 7 bases and 8 bases respectively, with 17 bases between them. The CDR3 spells CASTLATGWEAFF. The DNA of the CDR3 is TGTGCCAGCACCTTGGCTACAGGATGGGAAGCTTTCTTT.

The rearrangement joins TRBV5-1 to TRBJ1-1; 8 bases map to TRBD1. The CDR3 totals 15 residues. V shed 3 bases, J shed 1 base, and the junction held 5 bases outside the gene matches. CDR1 is SGHRS and CDR2 is YFSETQ in the germline V gene. The CDR3 loop reads CASSSGQGKNTEAFF. Here the CDR3 DNA reads TGCGCCAGCAGCTCTGGACAGGGAAAGAACACTGAAGCTTTCTTT.

The chain couples TRBV7-2 to TRBJ2-1; 8 nucleotides match TRBD2. Losses at the gene ends were 5 bases for V and 7 bases for J; bases not matched to a gene: 7. The CDR3 extends over 14 amino acids. CDR1 and CDR2 from the germline V gene are SGHTA and FQGNSA. The CDR3: CASSRNGGANEQFF. The CDR3 DNA reads as TGTGCCAGCAGCAGGAACGGGGGGGCAAATGAGCAGTTCTTC.

The CDR3 region is CASSLGVASTDEQFF. The DNA of the CDR3 is TGTGCCAGCAGCTTAGGGGTGGCTAGCACCGATGAGCAGTTCTTC. The rearrangement uses TRBV13 and TRBJ2-1; D might be TRBD2 (5 bases). Per the germline V gene, CDR1 is PRHDT and CDR2 is FYEKMQ (reference sequence). The V gene lost 0 bases and the J gene lost 8 bases, with 14 bases spanning the gap. This CDR3 is built from 15 residues.

V and J are TRBV2 and TRBJ1-6; D gene uncertain. The CDR3 runs 14 residues. Trimming removed 4 bases at V and 8 bases at J, with 12 bases between. Germline V gives CDR1 SNHLY, CDR2 FYNNEI. For the CDR3, the DNA is TGTGCCAGCAGTGGGCAGGCGTGGGATTCACCCCTCCACTTT. It is translated as CASSGQAWDSPLHF.

This rearrangement joins TRBV7-8 to TRBJ2-1, with 7 bases that match TRBD2. Germline CDR1 SGHVS, CDR2 FQNEAQ. V trimming: 1 base; J trimming: 0 bases; junction bases outside the gene matches: 9. This CDR3 region has 18 residues. The CDR3 nucleotides read TGTGCCAGCAGCTTAGACGAAGCGGGGCATGGCTCCTACAATGAGCAGTTCTTC. Translating gives CASSLDEAGHGSYNEQFF.

The rearrangement links TRBV7-8 to TRBJ2-7; TRBD2 is a possible D gene (5 bases). The germline V gene has CDR1 SGHVS and CDR2 FQNEAQ. The CDR3 covers 14 residues. V gave up 4 bases and J gave up 7 bases, with 17 bases separating them. In DNA, the CDR3 is TGTGCCAGCAGCTCCAGGATCCTAGCTTTGGAGCAGTACTTC. Residues: CASSSRILALEQYF.

The CDR3 coding sequence is TGTGCCAGCAGTGACCGGCGGGGTAACTATGGCTACACCTTC. Its protein product is CASSDRRGNYGYTF. V usage is TRBV2 and J usage is TRBJ1-2; unclear D gene. This CDR3 spans 14 amino acids. Trimming left V 3 bases short and J 1 base short, with 9 bases between. Per germline, CDR1 SNHLY and CDR2 FYNNEI.

V and J are TRBV18 and TRBJ2-7, with TRBD1 matching 10 bases. The CDR3 extends over 17 amino acids. Germline assignment: CDR1 KGHSH and CDR2 LQKENI. Losses at the gene ends were 0 bases for V and 1 base for J; bases not matched to a gene: 6. DNA of the CDR3: TGTGCCAGCTCACCACCCGGGACAGGGGCAGGTTCCTACGAGCAGTACTTC. This gives the protein CASSPPGTGAGSYEQYF. The full variable domain, completed using reference TRBV18 and TRBJ2-7, is NAGVMQNPRHLVRRRGQEARLRCSPMKGHSHVYWYRQLPEEGLKFMVYLQKENIIDESGMPKERFSAEFPKEGPSILRIQQVVRGDSAAYFCASSPPGTGAGSYEQYFGPGTRLTVT.

V gene TRBV6-1 combines with J gene TRBJ2-1; D possibly corresponds to TRBD1 (6 bases). This CDR3 has 15 amino acids. Trimming removed 1 base from V and 1 base from J, with 8 bases in between. The germline V gene has CDR1 MNHNS and CDR2 SASEGT. CDR3 coding DNA: TGTGCCAGCAGTGAAGGGCAGGGGTCCTACAATGAGCAGTTCTTC. Translating gives CASSEGQGSYNEQFF.

The gene calls are TRBV19 and TRBJ2-3, with 7 bases lining up with TRBD1. V shed 8 bases, J shed 2 bases, and the junction held 10 bases outside the gene matches. CDR1 is LNHDA and CDR2 is SQIVND in the germline V gene (reference sequence). The CDR3 consists of 15 residues. The CDR3 DNA reads TGTGCCAGTCGTCCTCCGGGACAGCCCACAGATACGCAGTATTTT. Residues: CASRPPGQPTDTQYF.

Regarding this clone: The germline gene is not matched at one end of the junction; a read error may be the cause. The rearrangement joins TRBV7-7 to TRBJ2-5, with no clear D. Per the germline V gene, CDR1 is SSHAT and CDR2 is FNYEAQ (reference sequence). The CDR3 covers 16 residues. DNA for the CDR3: TGTGCTAGCAGCTTAGATGGCCAGATAATTGGAGAGACCCAGTACTTC. This sequence encodes CASSLDGQIIGETQYF.

This chain connects TRBV19 to TRBJ1-1; TRBD1 matches at 8 bases. This CDR3 has 15 amino acids. Germline assignment: CDR1 LNHDA and CDR2 SQIVND (reference sequence). With 3 bases clipped from V and 0 bases from J, the junction kept 3 bases outside the gene matches. The CDR3 DNA sequence: TGTGCCAGTAGTATTACAGGGGGTGTGAACACTGAAGCTTTCTTT. Protein: CASSITGGVNTEAFF.

This chain's CDR3 is CASSLGTGVGQPQHF. In DNA form, the CDR3 reads TGTGCCAGCAGCTTAGGGACAGGGGTAGGTCAGCCCCAGCATTTT. The chain joins TRBV7-9 to TRBJ1-5, with 9 positions matching TRBD1. Germline CDR1 SEHNR, CDR2 FQNEAQ (reference sequence). The CDR3 sequence is 15 residues long. V shed 1 base, J shed 6 bases, and the junction held 4 bases outside the gene matches.

V usage is TRBV2 and J usage is TRBJ1-5; D is unclear. Germline V lookup: CDR1 SNHLY, CDR2 FYNNEI. The CDR3 extends over 15 amino acids. V was clipped by 6 bases and J by 0 bases, with 12 bases between them. The CDR3 loop is CASSVPGVSNQPQHF. The CDR3 coding sequence is TGTGCCAGCAGCGTCCCTGGAGTTAGCAATCAGCCCCAGCATTTT.

The V and J genes are TRBV2 and TRBJ1-2, with 9 bases lining up with TRBD1. Trimming at V came to 6 bases and at J to 4 bases, leaving 6 bases not matched to a gene. The CDR3 covers 14 residues. From germline, CDR1 is SNHLY and CDR2 FYNNEI. The CDR3 reads CASSFLTGGYGYTF. Written as DNA, the CDR3 is TGTGCCAGCAGCTTCCTGACAGGGGGCTATGGCTACACCTTC.

J is TRBJ2-7 and V is TRBV7-8; 9 bases agree with TRBD2. Germline V gives CDR1 SGHVS, CDR2 FQNEAQ. The J segment lost 3 bases and the V segment lost 5 bases, leaving 8 bases of the junction unmatched. The CDR3 spans 15 residues. The CDR3 bases are TGTGCCAGCAGCCCACCAGGCGGGAGGGTCTACGAGCAGTACTTC. Amino acid sequence: CASSPPGGRVYEQYF.

The V gene is TRBV6-5, the J gene TRBJ1-1; 8 bases line up with TRBD1. This CDR3 region has 13 residues. Trimming removed 6 bases from V and 4 bases from J; junction bases left unmatched: 4. Germline V gene sequence: CDR1 MNHEY, CDR2 SVGAGI. This chain's CDR3 is CASSRTGGTEAFF. The CDR3 DNA follows: TGTGCCAGCAGCAGAACAGGGGGCACTGAAGCTTTCTTT.

V gene TRBV5-1 combines with J gene TRBJ2-3, with a possible D match to TRBD1 (6 bases). CDR1 is SGHRS and CDR2 is YFSETQ in the germline V gene. The CDR3 extends over 14 amino acids. V lost 5 bases, J lost 2 bases, and 12 bases lay in between. The CDR3: CASRTGGDTDTQYF. The CDR3 region has the DNA TGCGCCAGCAGGACAGGAGGCGACACAGATACGCAGTATTTT.

The gene calls are TRBV19 and TRBJ2-7; 9 nucleotides agree with TRBD1. CDR1 and CDR2 (germline): LNHDA, SQIVND (reference sequence). The CDR3 extends over 13 amino acids. Germline trimming cut 5 bases from V and 5 bases from J; bases unmatched to any gene: 4. CDR3 coding DNA: TGTGCCAGTAGTTTTACAGGGGGCAACGAGCAGTACTTC. This codes for CASSFTGGNEQYF.

The chain carries TRBV11-2 and TRBJ2-3; 10 nucleotides agree with TRBD2. Germline CDR1 and CDR2: SGHAT and FQNNGV. The J segment lost 6 bases and the V segment lost 0 bases, leaving 12 bases of the junction unmatched. This CDR3 is 18 amino acids long. CDR3 nucleotides: TGTGCCAGCAGCTTAGAAAGGAGAATAGCGGGAGGAACGGATACGCAGTATTTT. Translating it yields CASSLERRIAGGTDTQYF.

The chain recombines TRBV4-2 with TRBJ2-7; unclear D gene. CDR1 and CDR2 (germline): LGHNA, YNFKEQ. This CDR3 region has 15 residues. V lost 0 bases and J lost 4, with 13 bases in between. CDR3 in amino acids: CASSQEGHSRYEQYF. The CDR3, as DNA: TGTGCCAGCAGCCAAGAGGGCCATTCACGTTACGAGCAGTACTTC.

The chain employs TRBV7-9 and TRBJ2-2, with a weak D call TRBD1 (6 bases). Germline CDR1 is SEHNR and CDR2 is FQNEAQ (reference sequence). This CDR3 spans 16 amino acids. V shed 5 bases and J shed 7 bases, with 20 bases lying between them. DNA for the CDR3: TGTGCCAGCAGCCCACGTTCGGGCAGGGGTGGCGGGGAGCTGTTTTTT. This codes for CASSPRSGRGGGELFF.